Listed below are T cell receptor beta chains from one sample, sequenced in a study of CD8+ T cells in alopecia areata. Some clones are missing from TCRdb's copy, which holds only in-frame ones; the method was immunoSEQ multiplex PCR. The table shows about 250,000 clones, with about three fifths occurring only once. This specimen was CD4+ T cells sorted from blood, taken around week 54, from a patient treated with tofacitinib. The receptor set was obtained from a human donor with alopecia areata. Both conserved end residues are part of each CDR3. D genes are given only for firm matches. Some rows have no size entry. The others give once, few or many, or a class for an expanded clone.

- TRBJ2-7 TRBV6-5 14 TRBD2 CASSYTAGAYEQYF TGTGCCAGCAGTTACACAGCGGGGGCCTACGAGCAGTACTTC
few TRBJ1-6 TRBV10-3 15 - CAISGSGRGDSPLHF TGTGCCATCAGTGGGAGCGGCCGAGGAGATTCACCCCTCCACTTT
few TRBJ2-5 TRBV7-2 15 - CASSLGRLFQETQYF TGTGCCAGCAGCCTCGGTAGGCTTTTTCAAGAGACCCAGTACTTC
- TRBJ2-3 TRBV2 15 - CASSEALLRGDTQYF TGTGCCAGCAGTGAAGCCCTTTTACGGGGGGATACGCAGTATTTT
- TRBJ1-6 TRBV5-1 15 - CASSQRDTHNSPLHF TGCGCCAGCAGCCAACGGGACACCCATAATTCACCCCTCCACTTT
few TRBJ1-2 TRBV29-1 13 - CSIVKGSNYGYTF TGCAGCATCGTCAAGGGGTCTAACTATGGCTACACCTTC
- TRBJ2-4 TRBV29-1 12 - CSVEGAKNIQYF TGCAGCGTTGAGGGGGCCAAAAACATTCAGTACTTC
few TRBJ2-7 TRBV10-3 15 - CAISEPGGRTYEQYF TGTGCCATCAGTGAGCCCGGTGGCAGGACTTACGAGCAGTACTTC
once TRBJ1-2 TRBV30 13 TRBD1 CAWSPGQGFGYTF TGTGCCTGGAGTCCCGGACAGGGGTTTGGCTACACCTTC
- TRBJ1-6 TRBV29-1 13 - CSYRLDYNSPLHF TGCAGCTACCGACTAGACTATAATTCACCCCTCCACTTT
- TRBJ2-1 TRBV4-2 15 - CASRALGTPYNEQFF TGTGCCAGCAGGGCACTAGGGACCCCCTACAATGAGCAGTTCTTC
once TRBJ1-1 TRBV2 15 - CASRRDLTGGTEAFF TGTGCCAGCAGGCGAGACTTGACAGGAGGGACTGAAGCTTTCTTT
- TRBJ1-1 TRBV30 15 - CAWSGWEAGNTEAFF TGTGCCTGGAGTGGATGGGAGGCTGGGAACACTGAAGCTTTCTTT
- TRBJ2-7 TRBV5-1 16 TRBD1 CASSLEVAGQGYEQYF TGCGCCAGCAGCTTGGAGGTCGCGGGACAGGGGTACGAGCAGTACTTC
- TRBJ2-1 TRBV30 12 - CAWSPRGNEQFF TGTGCCTGGAGTCCAAGGGGCAATGAGCAGTTCTTC
- TRBJ1-1 TRBV2 12 TRBD1 CASILRDRWAFF TGTGCCAGCATCCTCCGGGACAGGTGGGCTTTCTTT
once TRBJ2-7 TRBV18 14 TRBD1 CASSGRDRLYEQYF TGTGCCAGCTCCGGCCGGGACAGGCTCTACGAGCAGTACTTC
- TRBJ2-7 TRBV2 15 - CASSGTGHGAYEQYF TGTGCCAGCAGCGGGACGGGGCACGGGGCCTACGAGCAGTACTTC
- TRBJ1-1 TRBV25-1 14 - CASSVTGLNTEAFF TGTGCCAGCAGTGTCACCGGGTTGAACACTGAAGCTTTCTTT
- TRBJ2-5 TRBV9 15 TRBD1 CASSPRTGTQETQYF TGTGCCAGCAGCCCCCGGACAGGGACACAAGAGACCCAGTACTTC
few TRBJ2-7 TRBV21-1 15 - CASSRPREVTYEQYF TGTGCCAGCAGCCGTCCCCGGGAGGTTACCTACGAGCAGTACTTC
once TRBJ1-1 TRBV27 13 - CASSLYINTEAFF TGTGCCAGCAGTTTATACATTAACACTGAAGCTTTCTTT
- TRBJ1-1 TRBV20-1 11 - CSAVNRARSFF TGCAGTGCTGTGAACAGGGCTCGCTCCTTCTTT
- TRBJ2-3 TRBV29-1 14 TRBD2 CSVEVGGGPDTQYF TGCAGCGTTGAAGTGGGCGGGGGGCCCGATACGCAGTATTTT
- TRBJ1-1 TRBV29-1 13 - CSVERGLNTEAFF TGCAGCGTTGAGAGAGGGTTGAACACTGAAGCTTTCTTT
- TRBJ2-3 TRBV29-1 13 - CSVLGRAQDTQYF TGCAGCGTCCTAGGAAGGGCCCAAGATACGCAGTATTTT
- TRBJ1-6 TRBV25-1 15 - CASSEVAGYHSPLHF TGTGCCAGCAGTGAAGTGGCAGGGTATCATTCACCCCTCCACTTT
few TRBJ1-4 TRBV18 13 - CASDVGWREKLFF TGTGCCAGCGACGTCGGGTGGCGAGAAAAACTGTTTTTT
- TRBJ1-5 TRBV4-1 13 - CASSLGRDQPQHF TGCGCCAGCAGCCTTGGCAGGGACCAGCCCCAGCATTTT
- TRBJ1-1 TRBV30 14 - CAWSAGALGTEAFF TGTGCCTGGAGTGCGGGGGCCCTTGGCACTGAAGCTTTCTTT
- TRBJ1-4 TRBV6-5 15 - CASSPGLSKGEKLFF TGTGCCAGCAGCCCCGGACTCTCGAAAGGCGAAAAACTGTTTTTT
- TRBJ2-7 TRBV7-9 13 TRBD1 CASSLTGTYEQYF TGTGCCAGCAGCTTGACAGGGACCTACGAGCAGTACTTC
- TRBJ2-3 TRBV25-1 13 - CASSESSTDTQYF TGTGCCAGCAGTGAATCGAGTACAGATACGCAGTATTTT
- TRBJ2-5 TRBV30 12 TRBD1 CAWLGTEETQYF TGTGCCTGGCTTGGGACAGAAGAGACCCAGTACTTC
few TRBJ1-3 TRBV4-1 15 - CASRRTGPSGNTIYF TGCGCCAGCAGAAGGACGGGACCCTCTGGAAACACCATATATTTT